These T cell receptor beta chains were read from a single sample in a study of PD-1 blockade in classical Hodgkin lymphoma. Some clones are missing from TCRdb's copy, which holds only in-frame ones; the method was immunoSEQ multiplex PCR. The sample contains about 4,300 clones, around three fifths of which appear only once. This specimen consisted of peripheral blood mononuclear cells (PBMCs), obtained at baseline. The receptors were sampled from a human donor with classical Hodgkin lymphoma. The CDR3 runs from the conserved cysteine through the conserved F or W. The order of the fields is clone size, J gene, CDR3 length, V gene, D gene, CDR3 protein, CDR3 DNA. A D gene is named only where the DNA matches it firmly. Clone size appears in some rows only: once, few, many, or a class for an expanded clone.

clone_size: .
j_call: TRBJ1-1
cdr3_length: 13
v_call: TRBV27
d_call: .
cdr3_aa: CASSEAGRTEAFF
cdr3_nt: TGTGCCAGCAGCGAAGCCGGGAGGACTGAAGCTTTCTTT

clone_size: few
j_call: TRBJ2-1
cdr3_length: 15
v_call: TRBV4-1
d_call: TRBD1
cdr3_aa: CASSPSGTGVNEQFF
cdr3_nt: TGCGCCAGCAGCCCTTCCGGGACAGGGGTCAATGAGCAGTTCTTC

clone_size: .
j_call: TRBJ2-1
cdr3_length: 15
v_call: TRBV6-4
d_call: TRBD2
cdr3_aa: CASSKISGDNNEQFF
cdr3_nt: TGTGCCAGCAGCAAAATTAGCGGGGACAACAATGAGCAGTTCTTC

clone_size: medium-sized
j_call: TRBJ1-4
cdr3_length: 15
v_call: TRBV19
d_call: .
cdr3_aa: CASRALVATNEKLFF
cdr3_nt: TGTGCCAGTCGGGCCCTAGTTGCAACTAATGAAAAACTGTTTTTT

clone_size: few
j_call: TRBJ2-1
cdr3_length: 16
v_call: TRBV9
d_call: TRBD2
cdr3_aa: CASSSRTSGTRNEQFF
cdr3_nt: TGTGCCAGCAGCTCCCGGACTAGCGGGACTAGGAATGAGCAGTTCTTC

clone_size: .
j_call: TRBJ2-5
cdr3_length: 12
v_call: TRBV19
d_call: .
cdr3_aa: CASSLGQETQYF
cdr3_nt: TGTGCCAGTAGCTTAGGGCAGGAGACCCAGTACTTC

clone_size: few
j_call: TRBJ2-5
cdr3_length: 14
v_call: TRBV5-1
d_call: TRBD1
cdr3_aa: CASSLTGGMETQYF
cdr3_nt: TGCGCCAGCAGCTTGACAGGGGGCATGGAGACCCAGTACTTC